Listed here are 10 T cell receptor beta chains from one sample, sequenced in a study of neurological immune-mediated disorders. TCRdb fed the 5' RACE reads into MiXCR, producing one record per CDR3 protein. The profile shows about 38,000 distinct CDR3 sequences, roughly 6.9% of them singletons. Sequenced: CD4+ T cells from blood. These receptor sequences come from a man aged 45-60 years in good health.

The chain links TRBV18 to TRBJ1-1; D gene ambiguous. This CDR3 is 13 amino acids long. Trimming shortened V by 2 bases and J by 2 bases, and 6 bases separated the two germline ends. The germline gives CDR1 KGHSH, CDR2 LQKENI. DNA of the CDR3: TGTGCCAGCTCACCAAACGGTAACACTGAAGCTTTCTTT. Protein: CASSPNGNTEAFF.

This chain uses TRBV5-1 with TRBJ2-1, with 8 bases that match TRBD1. The length of the CDR3 is 14 residues. CDR1 and CDR2 (germline): SGHRS, YFSETQ. Germline trimming cut 0 bases from V and 12 bases from J; bases unmatched to any gene: 8. The CDR3: CASSLGQGTDTQFF. The CDR3 bases are TGCGCCAGCAGCTTGGGACAGGGGACAGATACGCAGTTCTTC.

This clonotype was seen many times. The chain recombines TRBV7-9 with TRBJ2-5; D perhaps matches TRBD2 (5 bases). This CDR3 has 13 amino acids. Per the germline V gene, CDR1 is SEHNR and CDR2 is FQNEAQ (reference sequence). V was shortened by 6 bases and J by 1 base, with 9 bases between the two germline ends. The CDR3 DNA reads TGTGCCAGCAGTATCGCGGGCCAAGAGACCCAGTACTTC. This translates into CASSIAGQETQYF. Full variable domain (remainder filled in from reference TRBV7-9 and TRBJ2-5): DTGVSQNPRHKITKRGQNVTFRCDPISEHNRLYWYRQTLGQGPEFLTYFQNEAQLEKSRLLSDRFSAERPKGSFSTLEIQRTEQGDSAMYLCASSIAGQETQYFGPGTRLLVL.

This clonotype was recorded at least ten times. This rearrangement joins TRBV5-1 to TRBJ1-1; 8 bases line up with TRBD1. V lost 0 bases to trimming and J lost 4 bases; unmatched junction nucleotides: 2. Germline CDR1 and CDR2: SGHRS and YFSETQ. This CDR3 is built from 14 residues. Written as DNA, the CDR3 is TGCGCCAGCAGCTTGGCAGGGGGCGGCACTGAAGCTTTCTTT. Translation: CASSLAGGGTEAFF.

This clonotype was picked up many times. The chain combines TRBV6-5 with TRBJ1-5; D not resolved. Germline assignment: CDR1 MNHEY and CDR2 SVGAGI. Trimming cost V 6 bases and J 2 bases, with 14 bases left between them. The CDR3 length is 15 residues. CDR3 protein: CASRRRVEGNQPQHF. The CDR3 nucleotides are TGTGCCAGCAGGAGGAGGGTTGAGGGCAATCAGCCCCAGCATTTT.

The chain uses TRBV6-1 and TRBJ2-6; no definite D call. V dropped 2 bases and J dropped 0 bases, with 5 bases sitting between them. The CDR3 sequence is 15 residues long. Germline V gene sequence: CDR1 MNHNS, CDR2 SASEGT. Here the CDR3 DNA reads TGTGCCAGCAGTGAAAGGGTCTCTGGGGCCAACGTCCTGACTTTC. Amino acids: CASSERVSGANVLTF.

CDR3 bases: TGTGCCAGCTCACCTATCCTGGGTCTTTCCGATGAGCAGTTCTTC. Translation gives CASSPILGLSDEQFF. This chain joins TRBV18 and TRBJ2-1; D gene uncertain. Germline assignment: CDR1 KGHSH and CDR2 LQKENI. CDR3 length equals 15 residues. Trimming took off 3 bases at V and 8 bases at J, with 17 bases between the two ends.

The sample holds many counts of this clonotype. This chain connects TRBV20-1 to TRBJ2-5, with 12 nucleotides matching TRBD2. Germline CDR1 reads DFQATT; CDR2 reads SNEGSKA (reference sequence). The CDR3 sequence is 17 residues long. V was clipped by 1 base and J by 5 bases; unmatched bases: 11. For the CDR3, the DNA is TGCAGTGCTAGAGGCGTCCGTGCTAGCGGGGGGGGGGAGACCCAGTACTTC. This codes for CSARGVRASGGGETQYF.

This clonotype was seen at least ten times. The V gene is TRBV6-5, the J gene TRBJ1-4; 10 positions match TRBD1. The CDR3 runs 13 residues. Germline V gene lookup returns CDR1 MNHEY and CDR2 SVGAGI. J gave up 13 bases and V 6 bases, and 8 bases lay outside the gene matches. CDR3 in DNA: TGTGCCAGCAGGCCCGGGACAGGGGTTGGACTGTTTTTT. Protein sequence: CASRPGTGVGLFF.

This clonotype was observed many times. This chain links TRBV7-8 with TRBJ2-6, with TRBD1 identical over 12 bases. V dropped 2 bases and J dropped 2; count of bases not matched to a gene: 19. CDR1 SGHVS and CDR2 FQNEAQ come from the germline V gene. This CDR3 comprises 23 residues. The CDR3 DNA sequence: TGTGCCAGCAGCTTACTCCCACGCCGGGACAGGGGGCGAGGGTCTACTGGGGCCAACGTCCTGACTTTC. Translation gives CASSLLPRRDRGRGSTGANVLTF.